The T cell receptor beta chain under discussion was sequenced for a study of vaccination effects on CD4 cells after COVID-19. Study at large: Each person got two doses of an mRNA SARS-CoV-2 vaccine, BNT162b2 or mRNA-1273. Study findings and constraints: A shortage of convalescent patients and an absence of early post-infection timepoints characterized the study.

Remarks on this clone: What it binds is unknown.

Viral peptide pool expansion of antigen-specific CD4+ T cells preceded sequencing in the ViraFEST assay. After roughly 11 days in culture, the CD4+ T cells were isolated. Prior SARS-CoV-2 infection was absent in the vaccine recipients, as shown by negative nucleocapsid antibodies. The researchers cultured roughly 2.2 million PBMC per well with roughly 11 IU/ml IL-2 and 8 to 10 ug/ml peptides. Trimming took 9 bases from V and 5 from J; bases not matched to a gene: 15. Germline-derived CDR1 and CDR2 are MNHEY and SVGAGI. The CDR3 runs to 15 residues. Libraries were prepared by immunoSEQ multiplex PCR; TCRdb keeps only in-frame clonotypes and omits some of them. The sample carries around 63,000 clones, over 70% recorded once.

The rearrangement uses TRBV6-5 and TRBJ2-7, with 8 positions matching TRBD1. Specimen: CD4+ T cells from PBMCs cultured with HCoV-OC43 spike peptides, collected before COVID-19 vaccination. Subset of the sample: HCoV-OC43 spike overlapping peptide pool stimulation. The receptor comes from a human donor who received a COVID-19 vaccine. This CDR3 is CASQDRANVGHEQYV. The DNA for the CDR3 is TGTGCCAGTCAGGACAGGGCCAACGTCGGCCACGAGCAGTACGTC.